Each of the 21 T cell receptor beta chains below was sequenced from the same sample in a study of blood T cell repertoires in COVID-19. This table comes from immunoSEQ multiplex PCR, and its TCRdb copy is limited to in-frame clones, with some not included. The sample yields under 30,000 clones, roughly 89% seen once. The specimen sequenced was peripheral blood. These receptors were collected from a woman aged 80 or over with active or convalescent COVID-19.

V and J are TRBV16 and TRBJ2-7, with 8 nucleotides matching TRBD1. Germline V lookup: CDR1 KGHSY, CDR2 FQNENV. CDR3 length equals 14 residues. With V trimmed by 4 bases and J by 6 bases, 8 bases remained unmatched. The CDR3, as DNA: TGTGCCAGCAGCCCCGAACGACAGGGGATCGAGCAGTACTTC. Its protein product is CASSPERQGIEQYF.

V usage is TRBV19 and J usage is TRBJ2-1; possibly TRBD2 for D (5 bases). CDR1 is LNHDA, CDR2 SQIVND, per germline (reference sequence). This CDR3 region has 13 residues. Trimming shortened V by 6 bases and J by 9 bases, and 15 bases separated the two germline ends. CDR3 amino acids: CASSTSTRGEQFF. The CDR3 nucleotides read TGTGCCAGTAGCACCTCGACCCGGGGTGAGCAGTTCTTC.

This chain connects TRBV27 to TRBJ2-1; tentative D call: TRBD2 (5 bases). V lost 6 bases to trimming and J lost 0 bases, with 15 bases between them. The CDR3 spans 16 residues. CDR1 is MNHEY, CDR2 SMNVEV, per germline (reference sequence). The CDR3 loop reads CASSLPPTSSYNEQFF. The CDR3 DNA reads TGTGCCAGCAGCCTCCCCCCCACTAGCTCCTACAATGAGCAGTTCTTC.

The gene calls are TRBV6-2 or TRBV6-3 and TRBJ1-2, with 8 bases that match TRBD1. The CDR3 contains 15 residues. Germline loops: CDR1 MNHEY, CDR2 SVGEGT. V gave up 2 bases and J gave up 5 bases; unmatched junction bases: 7. This CDR3 is CASSYGGQGTYGYTF. The CDR3, as DNA: TGTGCCAGCAGTTACGGAGGACAGGGAACTTATGGCTACACCTTC.

J is TRBJ1-2 and V is TRBV5-1, with TRBD1 matching 7 bases. Germline values: CDR1 SGHRS, CDR2 YFSETQ. This CDR3 spans 14 amino acids. V shed 3 bases, J shed 7 bases, and the junction held 9 bases outside the gene matches. The CDR3 loop reads CASSSGQPAAGYTF. CDR3 DNA sequence: TGCGCCAGCAGCTCGGGACAGCCAGCGGCTGGCTACACCTTC. The full variable domain, rest sourced from reference TRBV5-1 and TRBJ1-2, is KAGVTQTPRYLIKTRGQQVTLSCSPISGHRSVSWYQQTPGQGLQFLFEYFSETQRNKGNFPGRFSGRQFSNSRSEMNVSTLELGDSALYLCASSSGQPAAGYTFGSGTRLTVV.

The V and J genes are TRBV10-1 and TRBJ1-3, with D tentatively TRBD1 (6 bases). The CDR3 totals 15 residues. Germline assignment: CDR1 WNHNN and CDR2 SYGVQD (reference sequence). Trimming pared 4 bases from V and 0 bases from J, leaving 10 bases between. The CDR3 DNA follows: TGCGCCAGCAGTGCATACAGGGACTCTGGAAACACCATATATTTT. Translation gives CASSAYRDSGNTIYF.

The CDR3 loop is CASSLFPGGSVNTEAFF. In DNA, the CDR3 is TGCGCCAGCAGCTTGTTCCCAGGGGGCAGCGTGAACACTGAAGCTTTCTTT. The chain joins TRBV5-1 to TRBJ1-1; TRBD1 agrees at 8 bases. Looked up from germline, CDR1 is SGHRS and CDR2 is YFSETQ. This CDR3 is built from 17 residues. V was pared by 1 base and J by 0 bases, with 8 bases of the junction left unmatched.

V gene TRBV9 combines with J gene TRBJ1-1; D possibly corresponds to TRBD1 (5 bases). The V gene lost 0 bases and the J gene lost 1 base, with 10 bases spanning the gap. This CDR3 spans 15 amino acids. The germline V gene has CDR1 SGDLS and CDR2 YYNGEE. The DNA for the CDR3 is TGTGCCAGCAGCGTAGACCGACAGCCGAACACTGAAGCTTTCTTT. This gives the protein CASSVDRQPNTEAFF.

This chain uses TRBV5-1 with TRBJ2-2, with 9 bases that match TRBD1. V was clipped by 4 bases and J by 0 bases; unmatched bases: 4. Germline V lookup: CDR1 SGHRS, CDR2 YFSETQ. The CDR3 contains 16 residues. The CDR3 DNA reads as TGCGCCAGCAGCCGTGACAGGGGGACGAACACCGGGGAGCTGTTTTTT. Translated: CASSRDRGTNTGELFF.

The chain carries TRBV7-9 and TRBJ1-1; D unresolved. CDR1 SEHNR and CDR2 FQNEAQ come from the germline V gene (reference sequence). The CDR3 contains 14 residues. The germline V and J ends were trimmed by 0 bases and 1 base, with 6 bases remaining between them. This CDR3 reads CASSLALGNTEAFF. For the CDR3, the DNA is TGTGCCAGCAGCTTAGCGCTCGGGAACACTGAAGCTTTCTTT.

There are a few counts of this clone. The gene calls are TRBV4-1 and TRBJ2-7, with 7 bases identical to TRBD1. Germline V gene data show CDR1 as MGHRA and CDR2 as YSYEKL. This CDR3 spans 14 amino acids. Unmatched junction bases numbered 5, after V lost 3 bases and J lost 3 bases. The CDR3 is CASSHPGQDYEQYF. The CDR3 DNA reads TGCGCCAGCAGCCACCCCGGACAGGACTACGAGCAGTACTTC.

V usage is TRBV10-3 and J usage is TRBJ2-1; 14 nucleotides align to TRBD2. Germline CDR1 reads ENHRY; CDR2 reads SYGVKD. V lost 4 bases and J lost 0; bases outside the gene matches: 2. The CDR3 totals 17 residues. In DNA form, the CDR3 reads TGTGCCATCAGTGGACTAGCGGGGGGGATCTCCTACAATGAGCAGTTCTTC. Residues: CAISGLAGGISYNEQFF.

This chain joins TRBV18 and TRBJ2-7, with a tentative D call TRBD1 (6 bases). CDR1 is KGHSH and CDR2 is LQKENI in the germline V gene. The CDR3 covers 15 residues. The V gene lost 0 bases and the J gene lost 5 bases, with 14 bases spanning the gap. The CDR3 DNA follows: TGTGCCAGCTCACCACCGTTTGTCACAGGGCACGAGCAGTACTTC. This sequence encodes CASSPPFVTGHEQYF. The full variable domain, its missing parts supplied by reference TRBV18 and TRBJ2-7, is NAGVMQNPRHLVRRRGQEARLRCSPMKGHSHVYWYRQLPEEGLKFMVYLQKENIIDESGMPKERFSAEFPKEGPSILRIQQVVRGDSAAYFCASSPPFVTGHEQYFGPGTRLTVT.

Only a few counts were recorded for this clone. The V and J genes are TRBV5-1 and TRBJ2-3, with D possibly being TRBD1 (6 bases). The germline gives CDR1 SGHRS, CDR2 YFSETQ. The CDR3 is 14 residues long. Deletions cut 3 bases from V and 6 bases from J, with 14 bases between. DNA for the CDR3: TGCGCCAGCAGCTCAGACAGGCCCAGGGATACGCAGTATTTT. Its translation: CASSSDRPRDTQYF.

The chain links TRBV7-8 to TRBJ1-1; D uncertain. Trimming removed 5 bases from V and 8 bases from J, with 12 bases in between. This CDR3 region has 12 residues. In germline, CDR1 is SGHVS, CDR2 FQNEAQ. CDR3 residues: CASSPESREAFF. The CDR3 DNA sequence: TGTGCCAGCAGCCCCGAATCCAGGGAAGCTTTCTTT.

The V gene is TRBV18, the J gene TRBJ1-3; 8 bases agree with TRBD1. CDR1 KGHSH and CDR2 LQKENI come from the germline V gene. There are 16 residues in the CDR3. Unmatched junction bases numbered 5, after V lost 1 base and J lost 3 bases. This chain's CDR3 is CASSPRRTGNGNTIYF. The CDR3 DNA reads TGTGCCAGCTCACCACGGCGGACAGGGAATGGAAACACCATATATTTT.

The genes are TRBV27 and TRBJ1-6; a possible D gene is TRBD1 (5 bases). Looked up from germline, CDR1 is MNHEY and CDR2 is SMNVEV (reference sequence). Trimming removed 3 bases from V and 6 bases from J, with 6 bases in between. CDR3 length: 13 amino acids. As DNA, the CDR3 is TGTGCCAGCAGTTTCCAGGGTAATTCACCCCTCCACTTT. This codes for CASSFQGNSPLHF.

This CDR3 is CASSQTPRTGPSNQPQHF. The CDR3 nucleotides are TGTGCCAGCAGCCAAACACCGAGGACAGGTCCCAGCAATCAGCCCCAGCATTTT. This rearrangement joins TRBV4-2 to TRBJ1-5; TRBD1 agrees at 7 bases. The V gene end was trimmed by 2 bases and the J gene end by 1 base; junction bases not matched to a gene: 11. CDR1 is LGHNA and CDR2 is YNFKEQ in the germline V gene. The CDR3 sequence is 18 residues long.

V gene TRBV27 combines with J gene TRBJ1-5, with 7 bases that match TRBD1. This CDR3 comprises 15 residues. The junction had 7 bases not matched to a gene; V was cut back by 5 bases and J by 3 bases. CDR1 and CDR2 (germline): MNHEY, SMNVEV (reference sequence). The CDR3 sequence is CASSPRTGPNQPQHF. CDR3 nucleotide sequence: TGTGCCAGCAGTCCCCGGACAGGACCCAATCAGCCCCAGCATTTT.

V gene TRBV5-1 combines with J gene TRBJ1-1; a possible D gene is TRBD1 (5 bases). Looked up from germline, CDR1 is SGHRS and CDR2 is YFSETQ. The V and J ends lost 0 bases and 2 bases respectively, with 17 bases between them. CDR3 length equals 17 residues. CDR3 amino acids: CASSLAPAGLVNTEAFF. The CDR3 DNA is TGCGCCAGCAGCTTGGCCCCGGCAGGGTTGGTTAACACTGAAGCTTTCTTT.

The V and J genes are TRBV29-1 and TRBJ1-6; no definite D call. This CDR3 region has 14 residues. V was trimmed by 7 bases and J by 0 bases, leaving 10 bases between them. Germline CDR1 and CDR2: SQVTM and ANQGSEA. The CDR3 DNA follows: TGCAGCGCCCGTCTAAGCTCCTATAATTCACCCCTCCACTTT. This codes for CSARLSSYNSPLHF. Based on the CDR3 plus reference TRBV29-1 and TRBJ1-6, the full variable domain is SAVISQKPSRDICQRGTSLTIQCQVDSQVTMMFWYRQQPGQSLTLIATANQGSEATYESGFVIDKFPISRPNLTFSTLTVSNMSPEDSSIYLCSARLSSYNSPLHFGNGTRLTVT.